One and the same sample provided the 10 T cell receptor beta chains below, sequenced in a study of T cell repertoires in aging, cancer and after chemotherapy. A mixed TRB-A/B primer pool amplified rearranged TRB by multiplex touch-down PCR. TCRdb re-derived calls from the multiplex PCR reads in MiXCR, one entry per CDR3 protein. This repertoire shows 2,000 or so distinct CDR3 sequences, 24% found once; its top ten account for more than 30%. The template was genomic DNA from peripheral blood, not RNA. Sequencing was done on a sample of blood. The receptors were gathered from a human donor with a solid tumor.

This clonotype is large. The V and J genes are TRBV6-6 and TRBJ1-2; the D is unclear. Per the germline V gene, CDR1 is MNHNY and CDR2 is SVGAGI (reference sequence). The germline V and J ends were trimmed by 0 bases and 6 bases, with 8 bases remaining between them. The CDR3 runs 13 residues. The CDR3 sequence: CASSYSGQDGYTF. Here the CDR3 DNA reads TGTGCCAGCAGTTACTCTGGCCAGGATGGCTACACCTTC.

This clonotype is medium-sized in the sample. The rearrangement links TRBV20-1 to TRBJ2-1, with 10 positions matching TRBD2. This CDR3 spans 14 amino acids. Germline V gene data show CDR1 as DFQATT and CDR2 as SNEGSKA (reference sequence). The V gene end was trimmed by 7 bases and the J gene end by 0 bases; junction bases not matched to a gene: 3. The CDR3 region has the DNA TGCAGTGGCCTAGCGGGGGCCTCCTACAATGAGCAGTTCTTC. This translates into CSGLAGASYNEQFF.

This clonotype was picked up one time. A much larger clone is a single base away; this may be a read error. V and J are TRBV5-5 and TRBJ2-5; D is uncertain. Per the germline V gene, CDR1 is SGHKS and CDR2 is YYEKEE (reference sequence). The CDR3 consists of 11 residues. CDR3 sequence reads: CTSSLKETQYF. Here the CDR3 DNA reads TGTACCAGCAGCTTAAAAGAGACCCAGTACTTC.

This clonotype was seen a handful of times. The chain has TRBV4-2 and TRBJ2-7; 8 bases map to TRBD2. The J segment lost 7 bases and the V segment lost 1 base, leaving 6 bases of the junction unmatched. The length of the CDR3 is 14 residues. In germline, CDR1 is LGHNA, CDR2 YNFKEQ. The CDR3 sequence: CASSQGRGGGEQYF. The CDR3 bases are TGTGCCAGCAGCCAAGGCCGGGGGGGGGGAGAGCAGTACTTC.

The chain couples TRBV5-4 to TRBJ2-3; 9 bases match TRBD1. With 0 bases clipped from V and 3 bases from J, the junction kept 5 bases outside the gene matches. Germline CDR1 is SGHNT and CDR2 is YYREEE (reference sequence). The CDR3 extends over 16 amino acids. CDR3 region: CASSLDRGQGTDTQYF. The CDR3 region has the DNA TGTGCCAGCAGCTTGGACAGGGGGCAGGGGACAGATACGCAGTATTTT. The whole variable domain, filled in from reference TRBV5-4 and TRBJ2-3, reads ETGVTQSPTHLIKTRGQQVTLRCSSQSGHNTVSWYQQALGQGPQFIFQYYREEENGRGNFPPRFSGLQFPNYSSELNVNALELDDSALYLCASSLDRGQGTDTQYFGPGTRLTVL.

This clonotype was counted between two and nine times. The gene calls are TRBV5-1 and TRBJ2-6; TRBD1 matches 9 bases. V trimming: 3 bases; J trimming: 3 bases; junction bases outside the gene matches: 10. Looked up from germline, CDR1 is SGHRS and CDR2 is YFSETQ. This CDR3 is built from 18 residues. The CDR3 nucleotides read TGCGCCAGCAGCTCACGGGACAGGGAGAGAGGTGGGGCCAACGTCCTGACTTTC. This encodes CASSSRDRERGGANVLTF.

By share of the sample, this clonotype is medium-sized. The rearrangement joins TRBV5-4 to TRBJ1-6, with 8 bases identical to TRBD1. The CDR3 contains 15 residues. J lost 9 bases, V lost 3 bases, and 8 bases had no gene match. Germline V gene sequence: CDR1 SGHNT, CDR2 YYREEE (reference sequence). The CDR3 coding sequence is TGTGCCAGCAGCTCTACAGGGGGAGTTGGTTCACCCCTCCACTTT. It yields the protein CASSSTGGVGSPLHF. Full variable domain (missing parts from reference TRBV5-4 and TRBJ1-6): ETGVTQSPTHLIKTRGQQVTLRCSSQSGHNTVSWYQQALGQGPQFIFQYYREEENGRGNFPPRFSGLQFPNYSSELNVNALELDDSALYLCASSSTGGVGSPLHFGNGTRLTVT.

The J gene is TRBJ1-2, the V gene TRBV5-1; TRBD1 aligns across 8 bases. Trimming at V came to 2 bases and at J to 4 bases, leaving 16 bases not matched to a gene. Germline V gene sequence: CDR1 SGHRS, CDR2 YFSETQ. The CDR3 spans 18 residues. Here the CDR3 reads CASSLSPARQGMSYGYTF. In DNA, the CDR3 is TGCGCCAGCAGCTTAAGCCCAGCGCGACAGGGGATGAGCTATGGCTACACCTTC.

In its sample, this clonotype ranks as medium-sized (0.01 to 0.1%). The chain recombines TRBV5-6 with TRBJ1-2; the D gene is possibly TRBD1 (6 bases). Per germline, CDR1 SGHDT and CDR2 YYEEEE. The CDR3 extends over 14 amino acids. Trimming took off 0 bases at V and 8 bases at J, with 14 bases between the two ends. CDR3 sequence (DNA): TGTGCCAGCAGCTTGGGAGGACAGCAAGGGGGCTACACCTTC. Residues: CASSLGGQQGGYTF.

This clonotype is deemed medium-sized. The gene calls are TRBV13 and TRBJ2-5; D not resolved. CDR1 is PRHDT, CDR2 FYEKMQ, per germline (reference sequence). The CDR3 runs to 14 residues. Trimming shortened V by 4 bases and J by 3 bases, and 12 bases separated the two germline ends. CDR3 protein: CASSSTAVEETQYF. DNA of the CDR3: TGTGCCAGCAGCTCTACAGCTGTGGAAGAGACCCAGTACTTC.